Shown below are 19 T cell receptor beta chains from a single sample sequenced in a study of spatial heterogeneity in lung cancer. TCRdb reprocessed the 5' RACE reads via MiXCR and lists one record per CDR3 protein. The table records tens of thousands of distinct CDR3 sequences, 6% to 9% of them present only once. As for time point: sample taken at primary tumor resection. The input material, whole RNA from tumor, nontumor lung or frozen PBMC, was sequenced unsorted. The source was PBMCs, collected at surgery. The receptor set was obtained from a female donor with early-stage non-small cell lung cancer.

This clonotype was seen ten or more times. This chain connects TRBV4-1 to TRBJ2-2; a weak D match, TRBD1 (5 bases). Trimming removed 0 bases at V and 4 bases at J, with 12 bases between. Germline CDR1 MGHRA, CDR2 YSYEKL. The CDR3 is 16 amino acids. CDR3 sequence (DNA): TGCGCCAGCAGCCAAGATCGTGGGGCCCCCACCGGGGAGCTGTTTTTT. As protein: CASSQDRGAPTGELFF.

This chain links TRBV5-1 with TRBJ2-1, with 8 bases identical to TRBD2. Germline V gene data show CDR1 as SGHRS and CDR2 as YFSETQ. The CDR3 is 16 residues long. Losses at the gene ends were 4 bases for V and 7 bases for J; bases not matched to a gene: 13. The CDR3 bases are TGCGCCAGCAGCCTTAGTGGACTAGCCACGGAGAATGAGCAGTTCTTC. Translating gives CASSLSGLATENEQFF.

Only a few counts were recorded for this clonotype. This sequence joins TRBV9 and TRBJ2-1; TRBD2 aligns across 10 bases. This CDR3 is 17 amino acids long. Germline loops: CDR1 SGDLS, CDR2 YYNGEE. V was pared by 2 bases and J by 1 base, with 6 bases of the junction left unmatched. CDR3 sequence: CASSVLSGGASYNEQFF. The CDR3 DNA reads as TGTGCCAGCAGCGTTCTCAGCGGGGGGGCTTCCTACAATGAGCAGTTCTTC.

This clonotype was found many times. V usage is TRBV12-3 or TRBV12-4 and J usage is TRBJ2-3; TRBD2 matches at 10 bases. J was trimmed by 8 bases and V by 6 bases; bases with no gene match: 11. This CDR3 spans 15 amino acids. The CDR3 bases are TGTGCCAGCAGCCTAGGGCTAGCGGGGGTAACTACGCAGTATTTT. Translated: CASSLGLAGVTTQYF.

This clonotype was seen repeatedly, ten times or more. The CDR3 protein is CASTPGGAYGYTF. The CDR3 DNA is TGTGCCAGCACTCCAGGGGGGGCGTATGGCTACACCTTC. V and J are TRBV28 and TRBJ1-2; 7 bases match TRBD1. The germline CDR1 and CDR2 sequences are MDHEN and SYDVKM. The trim removed 7 bases at V and 5 bases at J, leaving 7 bases unmatched. This CDR3 region has 13 residues.

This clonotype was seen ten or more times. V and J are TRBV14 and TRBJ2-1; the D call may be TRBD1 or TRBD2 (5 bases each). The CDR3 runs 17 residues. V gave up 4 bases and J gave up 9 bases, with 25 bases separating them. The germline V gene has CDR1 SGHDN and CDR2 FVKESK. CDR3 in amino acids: CASSLRSGTLRQGEQFF. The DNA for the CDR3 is TGTGCCAGCAGCCTTAGATCCGGGACCTTAAGGCAGGGTGAGCAGTTCTTC. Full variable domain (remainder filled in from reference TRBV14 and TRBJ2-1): EAGVTQFPSHSVIEKGQTVTLRCDPISGHDNLYWYRRVMGKEIKFLLHFVKESKQDESGMPNNRFLAERTGGTYSTLKVQPAELEDSGVYFCASSLRSGTLRQGEQFFGPGTRLTVL.

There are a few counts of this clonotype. The CDR3 loop is CATTWAGSSYEQYF. The CDR3 coding sequence is TGTGCCACTACGTGGGCGGGGTCCTCCTACGAGCAGTACTTC. The chain uses TRBV6-2 or TRBV6-3 and TRBJ2-7; D possibly corresponds to TRBD2 (6 bases). Germline CDR1 is MNHEY and CDR2 is SVGEGT. V shed 10 bases and J shed 0 bases, with 16 bases lying between them. The CDR3 length is 14 residues.

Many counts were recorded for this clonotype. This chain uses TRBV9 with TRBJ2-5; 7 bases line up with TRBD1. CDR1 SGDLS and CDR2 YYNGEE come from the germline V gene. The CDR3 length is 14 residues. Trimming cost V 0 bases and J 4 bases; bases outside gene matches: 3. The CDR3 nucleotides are TGTGCCAGCAGCGTAGCGCCAGGGGGAGAGACCCAGTACTTC. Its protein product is CASSVAPGGETQYF.

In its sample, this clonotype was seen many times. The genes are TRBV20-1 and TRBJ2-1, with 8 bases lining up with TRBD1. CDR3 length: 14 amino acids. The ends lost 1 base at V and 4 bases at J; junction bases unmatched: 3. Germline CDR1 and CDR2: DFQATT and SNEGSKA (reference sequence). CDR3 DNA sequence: TGCAGTGCTAGAGGGACAGGGACTTACAATGAGCAGTTCTTC. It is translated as CSARGTGTYNEQFF.

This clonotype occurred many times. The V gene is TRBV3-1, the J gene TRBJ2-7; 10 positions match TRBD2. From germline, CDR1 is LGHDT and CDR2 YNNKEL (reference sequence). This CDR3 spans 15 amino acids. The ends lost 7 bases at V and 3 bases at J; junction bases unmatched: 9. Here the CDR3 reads CASTYGTSASYEQYF. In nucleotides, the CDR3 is TGTGCCAGCACCTACGGGACTAGCGCTAGCTACGAGCAGTACTTC.

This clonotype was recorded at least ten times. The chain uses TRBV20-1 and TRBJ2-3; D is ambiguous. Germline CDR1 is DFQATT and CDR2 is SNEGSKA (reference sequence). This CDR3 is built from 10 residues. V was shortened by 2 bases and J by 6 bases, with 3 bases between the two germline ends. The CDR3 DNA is TGCAGTGCTAGACTGGATACGCAGTATTTT. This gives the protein CSARLDTQYF.

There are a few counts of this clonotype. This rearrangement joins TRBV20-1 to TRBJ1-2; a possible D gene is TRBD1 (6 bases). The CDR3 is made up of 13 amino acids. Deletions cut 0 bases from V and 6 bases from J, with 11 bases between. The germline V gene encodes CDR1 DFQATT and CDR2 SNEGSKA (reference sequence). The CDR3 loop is CSARDLRGDGYTF. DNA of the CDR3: TGCAGTGCTAGAGATTTGAGGGGGGATGGCTACACCTTC.

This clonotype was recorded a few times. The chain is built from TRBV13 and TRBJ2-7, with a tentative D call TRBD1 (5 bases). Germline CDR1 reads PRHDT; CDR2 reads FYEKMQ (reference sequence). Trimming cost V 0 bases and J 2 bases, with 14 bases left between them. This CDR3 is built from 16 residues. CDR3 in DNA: TGTGCCAGCAGCTTAGGAGCAGGGAAAATCCCCTACGAGCAGTACTTC. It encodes CASSLGAGKIPYEQYF.

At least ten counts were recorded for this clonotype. This CDR3 reads CASRRQGYDEQYF. The CDR3 DNA reads TGCGCCAGCAGGAGACAGGGTTATGACGAGCAGTACTTC. The chain has TRBV5-1 and TRBJ2-7; the match to TRBD1 covers 7 bases. V lost 5 bases, J lost 5 bases, and 7 bases stayed unmatched. CDR3 length equals 13 residues. Per germline, CDR1 SGHRS and CDR2 YFSETQ.

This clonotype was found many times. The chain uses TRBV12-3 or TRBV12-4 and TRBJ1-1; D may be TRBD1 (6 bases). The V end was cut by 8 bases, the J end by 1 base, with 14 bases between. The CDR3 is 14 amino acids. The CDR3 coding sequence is TGTGCCAGCCGGTTAGACAGGAGGAACACTGAAGCTTTCTTT. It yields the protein CASRLDRRNTEAFF.

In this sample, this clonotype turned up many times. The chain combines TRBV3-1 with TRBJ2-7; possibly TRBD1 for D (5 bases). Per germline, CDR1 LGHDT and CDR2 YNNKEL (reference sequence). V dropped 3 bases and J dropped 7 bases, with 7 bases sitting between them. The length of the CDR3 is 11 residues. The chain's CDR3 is CASSQQGEQYF. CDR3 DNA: TGTGCCAGCAGCCAGCAGGGAGAGCAGTACTTC.

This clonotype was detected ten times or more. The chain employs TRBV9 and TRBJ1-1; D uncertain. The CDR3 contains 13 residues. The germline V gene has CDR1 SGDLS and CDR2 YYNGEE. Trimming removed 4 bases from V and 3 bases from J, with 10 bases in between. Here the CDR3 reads CASSFGRDTEAFF. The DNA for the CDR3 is TGTGCCAGCAGCTTCGGAAGAGACACTGAAGCTTTCTTT.

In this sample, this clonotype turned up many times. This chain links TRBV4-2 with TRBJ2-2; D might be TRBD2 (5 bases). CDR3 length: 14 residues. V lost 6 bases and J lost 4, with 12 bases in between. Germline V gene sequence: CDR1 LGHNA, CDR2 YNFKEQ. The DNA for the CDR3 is TGTGCCAGCAGACATACTAGTTCCACCGGGGAGCTGTTTTTT. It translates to CASRHTSSTGELFF.

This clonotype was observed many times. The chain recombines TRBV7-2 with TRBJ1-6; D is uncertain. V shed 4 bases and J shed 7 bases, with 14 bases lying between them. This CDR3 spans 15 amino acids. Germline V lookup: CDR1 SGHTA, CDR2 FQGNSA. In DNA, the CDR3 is TGTGCCAGCAGCTCCCTTTTAGCAGACAATTCACCCCTCCACTTT. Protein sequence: CASSSLLADNSPLHF.